This entry describes one T cell receptor beta chain. The record originates from a study of OX40 agonist ivuxolimab in advanced cancers. Trimming took off 4 bases at V and 0 bases at J, with 14 bases between the two ends. CDR3 length: 16 residues. CDR1 is MGHRA, CDR2 YSYEKL, per germline. The method was immunoSEQ multiplex PCR; TCRdb's version includes in-frame clones alone and lacks a portion of them. This table holds about 100,000 clones, 70% to 90% found once. The origin of this receptor is an adult with an advanced solid tumor such as melanoma, head and neck, liver or kidney cancer. The V gene is TRBV4-1, the J gene TRBJ2-3, with D tentatively TRBD2 (6 bases). The specimen comprised CD4+ or CD8+ T cells sorted from blood, sampled in a trial of the OX40 agonist ivuxolimab. The CDR3 DNA reads TGCGCCAGCAGCCCAAGCTCCGGGACTAGCACAGATACGCAGTATTTT. Amino acid sequence: CASSPSSGTSTDTQYF.